This T cell receptor (beta chain) is from a study of technical replicates of blood from a few donors. Some clones are missing from TCRdb's copy, which holds only in-frame ones; the method was immunoSEQ multiplex PCR. The sample holds 65,000 to 90,000 clones, 90% seen once. The CDR3 is 17 residues long. The germline CDR1 and CDR2 sequences are LNHDA and SQIVND (reference sequence). V was clipped by 5 bases and J by 4 bases; unmatched bases: 10. The TCR was taken from a human donor in good health. Some clones in this sample may be carry-over from other donors' samples. Sequenced sample: PBMCs. The V and J genes are TRBV19 and TRBJ2-5, with 13 bases that match TRBD2. The CDR3 region is CASSLRTSGGSTETQYF. For the CDR3, the DNA is TGTGCCAGTAGTCTGAGGACTAGCGGGGGTTCTACAGAGACCCAGTACTTC.